The TCR beta chain described here comes from a study of yellow fever vaccine responses in identical twins. Per the germline V gene, CDR1 is LNHNV and CDR2 is YYDKDF (reference sequence). J gave up 9 bases and V 5 bases, and 10 bases lay outside the gene matches. This CDR3 spans 14 amino acids. One entry per CDR3 protein, called by TCRdb with MiXCR from the RT-PCR reads. The table shows a few thousand distinct CDR3 sequences, with roughly 77% occurring only once. The origin of this receptor is a woman aged 18-35 years who received the yellow fever vaccine. This material consisted of T cells from blood (PBMCs), unsorted or a sorted subset (not recorded which), taken before or after yellow fever vaccination (not recorded which). This rearrangement joins TRBV15 to TRBJ1-1; TRBD1 agrees at 9 bases. In DNA, the CDR3 is TGTGCCACCAGCCCTCCGGACAGGGGCAGGAAAGCTTTCTTT. It codes for CATSPPDRGRKAFF.